Sequencing of this T cell receptor (beta chain) was carried out in a study of T cells after yellow fever vaccination. Study-wide context: In the case of low-cell-number fractions, SMART-Seq v4 Ultra Low Input was used for preparation. Study-wide results and caveats: CD4 and CD8 compartments shared a small share of clonotypes, likely from convergent recombination. Though weaker, the secondary response peaked faster, on day 5 versus 15.

Conversion of TCR transcripts into cDNA relied on 5'RACE template switching, which added a universal primer site and UMIs. TCRdb reprocessed the 5' RACE reads with MiXCR, giving one entry per CDR3 protein. Found here are around 67,000 distinct CDR3 sequences, approximately 7% of them singletons; the top ten hold roughly a third. On this clonotype: Its antigen is currently unknown.

The material sequenced was CD8+ T cells sorted from PBMCs, taken less than 6 days after the first yellow fever vaccination. The receptor's source is a young man who received the YFV17D yellow fever vaccine.

DNA of the CDR3: TGTGCCAGCAGCCCGTGGGGTGGGGAAAGCTCCTACGAGCAGTACTTC. Translation: CASSPWGGESSYEQYF. The V call is TRBV4-2, the J call TRBJ2-7; D call uncertain. The germline V and J ends were trimmed by 4 bases and 0 bases, with 16 bases remaining between them. CDR1 and CDR2 from the germline V gene are LGHNA and YNFKEQ. The CDR3 has 16 amino acids.